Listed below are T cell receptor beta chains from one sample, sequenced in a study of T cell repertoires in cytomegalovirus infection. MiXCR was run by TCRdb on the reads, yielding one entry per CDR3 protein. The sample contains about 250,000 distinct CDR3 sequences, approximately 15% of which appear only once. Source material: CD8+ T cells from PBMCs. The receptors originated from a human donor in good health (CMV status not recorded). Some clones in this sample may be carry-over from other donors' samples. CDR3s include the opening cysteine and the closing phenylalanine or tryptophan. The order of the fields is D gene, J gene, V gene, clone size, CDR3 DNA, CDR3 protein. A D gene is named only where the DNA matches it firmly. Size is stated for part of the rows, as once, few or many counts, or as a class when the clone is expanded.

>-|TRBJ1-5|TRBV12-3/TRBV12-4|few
TGTGCCAGCAATCATGGGGGGTTGACTAGCAATCAGCCCCAGCATTTT
CASNHGGLTSNQPQHF
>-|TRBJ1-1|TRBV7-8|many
TGTGCCAGCAGCTCTCTAGGGGCAGGGAGAGAAGCTTTCTTT
CASSSLGAGREAFF
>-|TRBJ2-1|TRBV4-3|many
TGCGCCAGCAGCACCTACAGGGAGGACAATGAGCAGTTCTTC
CASSTYREDNEQFF
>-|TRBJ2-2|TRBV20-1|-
TGCAGTGCTAGAGATCACGGCAGAGTCACCGGGGAGCTGTTTTTT
CSARDHGRVTGELFF
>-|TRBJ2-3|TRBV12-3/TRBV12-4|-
TGTGCCAGCAGTTTTGGTTCGGTTTTCACAGATACGCAGTATTTT
CASSFGSVFTDTQYF
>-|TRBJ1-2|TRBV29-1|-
TGCAGCGTTGAAGGTACAGGCCCCCTCGATGGCTACACCTTC
CSVEGTGPLDGYTF
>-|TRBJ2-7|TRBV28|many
TGTGCCAGCAGTTTTGGTGAGGCCACCGCCTACGAGCAGTACTTC
CASSFGEATAYEQYF
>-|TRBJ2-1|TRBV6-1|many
TGTGCCAGCAGTGATCTACTTCTGCAGGACGGGAATTACAATGAGCAGTTCTTC
CASSDLLLQDGNYNEQFF
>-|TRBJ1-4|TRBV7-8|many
TGTGCCAGCAGCTTATATGTTACAGGGAAGACTGAAAAACTGTTTTTT
CASSLYVTGKTEKLFF
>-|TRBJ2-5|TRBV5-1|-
TGCGCCAGCAGCTTGGGGCCTCAAAGGGAAGAGTACCAAGAGACCCAGTACTTC
CASSLGPQREEYQETQYF
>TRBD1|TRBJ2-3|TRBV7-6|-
TGTGCCAGCAGCCCTACAGGGGGTGAAGTCACAGATACGCAGTATTTT
CASSPTGGEVTDTQYF
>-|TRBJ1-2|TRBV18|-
TGTGCCAGCTCACCACCGGACAGCCTTCTTGGCTACACCTTC
CASSPPDSLLGYTF
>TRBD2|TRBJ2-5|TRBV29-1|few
TGCAGCGTCGGAGGACTAGCGGGGCCCGACGGGGAGACTCAGTACTTC
CSVGGLAGPDGETQYF
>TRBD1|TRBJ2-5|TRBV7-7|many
TGTGCTAGCATCCGACAGGGGGCCGGAGAGACCCAGTACTTC
CASIRQGAGETQYF
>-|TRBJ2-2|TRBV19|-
TGTGCCAGTAGTCGACAGACTTCCACGAACACCGGGGAGCTGTTTTTT
CASSRQTSTNTGELFF
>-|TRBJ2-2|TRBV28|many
TGTGCCAGCAGTTCAGAACCCGGTGCCAAGGTCGGTGGTATACAGAACACCGGGGAGCTGTTTTTT
CASSSEPGAKVGGIQNTGELFF
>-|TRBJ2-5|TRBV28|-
TGTGCCAGCAACCGCCTGGGGGGACAAGAGACCCAGTACTTC
CASNRLGGQETQYF
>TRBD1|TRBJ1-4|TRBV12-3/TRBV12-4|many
TGTGCCAGCAGCCAGGACAGGGGAAAGGAGGAACTGTTTTTT
CASSQDRGKEELFF
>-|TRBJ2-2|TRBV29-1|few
TGCAGCGTAGGAGAGACGAACACCGGGGAGCTGTTTTTT
CSVGETNTGELFF
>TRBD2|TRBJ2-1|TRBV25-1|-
TGTGCCAGCAGTGGCCTGACTACTAGCGGGGGGATATACAATGAGCAGTTCTTC
CASSGLTTSGGIYNEQFF
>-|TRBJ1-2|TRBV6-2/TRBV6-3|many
TGTGCCAGCAGTTACTCGGACAACTATGGCTACACCTTC
CASSYSDNYGYTF
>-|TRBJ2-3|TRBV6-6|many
TGTGCCAGCAGTTACGGTCGGAGCTTAGTCTTCACAGATACGCAGTATTTT
CASSYGRSLVFTDTQYF
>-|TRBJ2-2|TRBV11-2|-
TGTGCCAGCAGCTTAGAATCAGCGATAATGGGGGAGCTGTTTTTT
CASSLESAIMGELFF
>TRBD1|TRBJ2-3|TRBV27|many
TGTGCCAGCAGTTTATCCCGGACAGGGAGCACAGATACGCAGTATTTT
CASSLSRTGSTDTQYF
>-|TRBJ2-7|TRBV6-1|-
TGTGCCAGCAGTTACGACCCGGCAGCTCTGACCGTTCAGTACTTC
CASSYDPAALTVQYF
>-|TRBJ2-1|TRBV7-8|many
TGTGCCAGCAGCTTACCAATGTCAGGGGTTTATTACAATGAGCAGTTCTTC
CASSLPMSGVYYNEQFF
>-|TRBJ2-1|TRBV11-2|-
TGTGCCAGCAGCTTGGCCGTCGGACGGCTATACAATGAGCAGTTCTTC
CASSLAVGRLYNEQFF
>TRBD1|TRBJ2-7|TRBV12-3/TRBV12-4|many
TGTGCCAGCAGCCTCCGCCGGGACAGGGTCCACGAGCAGTACTTC
CASSLRRDRVHEQYF
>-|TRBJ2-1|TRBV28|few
TGTGCCAGCAGTTTAATAGCGGCCTACAATGAGCAGTTCTTC
CASSLIAAYNEQFF
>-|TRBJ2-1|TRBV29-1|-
TGCAGCGTTGTTTTTGATGAGCAGTTCTTC
CSVVFDEQFF
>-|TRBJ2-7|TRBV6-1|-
TGTGCCAGCAGTGAGTACAGAACCTACGAGCAGTACTTC
CASSEYRTYEQYF
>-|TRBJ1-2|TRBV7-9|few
TGTGCCAGCAGCTTAGGAGTGTCCTGGGATGGCTACACCTTC
CASSLGVSWDGYTF
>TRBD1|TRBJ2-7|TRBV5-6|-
TGTGCCAGCAGCTACCCGACAGGGGACGAGCAGTACTTC
CASSYPTGDEQYF
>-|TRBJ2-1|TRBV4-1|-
TGCGCCAGCAGCCAAGATCGTGTGCTAGCCAACAATGAGCAGTTCTTC
CASSQDRVLANNEQFF
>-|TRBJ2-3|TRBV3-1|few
TGTGCCAGCAGCCAACAGGGGGGTTACACAGATACGCAGTATTTT
CASSQQGGYTDTQYF
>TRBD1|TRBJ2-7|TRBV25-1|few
TGTGCCAGCAGTGAATGGGTTCGGGACAGGGGAATCGACGAGCAGTACTTC
CASSEWVRDRGIDEQYF
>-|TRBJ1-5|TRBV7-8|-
TGTGCCAGCAGCTTAGTATGGGCAGCGAATCAGCCCCAGCATTTT
CASSLVWAANQPQHF